The 16 T cell receptor beta chains in this list originate from one sample, sequenced in a study of blood T cells in healthy people across ages (dated by TCRdb to about 2015). Library creation used 5' RACE. Sequencing used an Illumina HiSeq 2500. A second PCR of roughly 7 to 11 cycles was performed with a sample-barcoded 5' primer and a J-beta primer mix. The public reads were quality trimmed at Q25 with fastp and then assembled into clones with MiXCR by TCRdb, keeping productive beta chains. Rows merge per CDR3 protein into single entries with the most common DNA and genes. The sample includes approximately 810,000 distinct CDR3 sequences, with around 26% observed a single time. In total, the top ten clones hold 15% to 20% of the sample. Sequenced sample: blood. The origin of the receptors is a woman of 80 years or more in good health.

To note about this clonotype: This may arise from a read error, as a much more abundant clone is one base away. A read error is likely, as this CDR3 ends without the conserved phenylalanine or tryptophan. The chain recombines TRBV6-6 with TRBJ2-5; 9 positions agree with TRBD1. CDR3 length: 15 residues. V lost 8 bases to trimming and J lost 5 bases; unmatched junction nucleotides: 12. CDR1 is MNHNY, CDR2 SVGAGI, per germline (reference sequence). As DNA, the CDR3 is TGTGCCAGCGCCAGTCGACAGGGGGTGGCGGAGACCCAGTACTTA. Translating it yields CASASRQGVAETQYL.

A word on this clonotype: Possible read error: a much larger clone is one base away. V usage is TRBV28 and J usage is TRBJ2-1; D is unclear. V gave up 5 bases and J gave up 10 bases, with 12 bases separating them. Germline V gene data show CDR1 as MDHEN and CDR2 as SYDVKM. The CDR3 covers 12 residues. The CDR3 loop reads CASSIISNEQFF. Written as DNA, the CDR3 is TGTGCCAGCAGTATAATTAGCAACGAGCAGTTCTTC.

This clonotype was detected a few times. The genes are TRBV5-4 and TRBJ2-3; D perhaps matches TRBD2 (6 bases). CDR1 is SGHNT and CDR2 is YYREEE in the germline V gene (reference sequence). This CDR3 comprises 14 residues. With 0 bases removed from V and 5 bases from J, the gap between germline ends came to 10 bases. Here the CDR3 DNA reads TGTGCCAGCAGCTTGGGGGGGGTAGGAGATACGCAGTATTTT. Protein: CASSLGGVGDTQYF.

This clonotype was counted a few times. J is TRBJ1-4 and V is TRBV21-1; TRBD1 is taken as the D call from the table, unchecked against the DNA. TRBV21-1 is recorded as a pseudogene. The length of the CDR3 is 17 residues. CDR3 sequence: CASSISWRSSTNEKLFF. DNA of the CDR3: TGTGCCAGCAGCATATCATGGCGCTCTTCGACTAATGAAAAACTGTTTTTT.

This clonotype was counted many times. V and J are TRBV10-1 and TRBJ2-3, with a tentative D call TRBD2 (6 bases). The V end was cut by 5 bases, the J end by 1 base, with 16 bases between. This CDR3 comprises 16 residues. Germline assignment: CDR1 WNHNN and CDR2 SYGVQD (reference sequence). Written as DNA, the CDR3 is TGCGCCAGCAGTTCTAATCGTGGCGGGGGCACAGATACGCAGTATTTT. Translated, it gives CASSSNRGGGTDTQYF.

This sequence joins TRBV28 and TRBJ2-5; 10 bases align to TRBD2. The CDR3 spans 22 residues. The V gene's germline CDR1 is MDHEN and CDR2 SYDVKM. V lost 4 bases, J lost 2 bases, and 25 bases stayed unmatched. CDR3 DNA: TGTGCCAGCAGTTGGGGCCTAGCGGGGGACCCAACCCTAGCCGAGCAACAAGAGACCCAGTACTTC. Its translation is CASSWGLAGDPTLAEQQETQYF. Complete variable domain (other parts from reference TRBV28 and TRBJ2-5): DVKVTQSSRYLVKRTGEKVFLECVQDMDHENMFWYRQDPGLGLRLIYFSYDVKMKEKGDIPEGYSVSREKKERFSLILESASTNQTSMYLCASSWGLAGDPTLAEQQETQYFGPGTRLLVL.

A note on this clonotype: Being one base from a much bigger clone, this may be a read error. The V and J genes are TRBV18 and TRBJ2-7; weak D call: TRBD1 (8 bases). Germline CDR1 KGHSH, CDR2 LQKENI. The CDR3 has 14 amino acids. CDR3 DNA: TGTGCCCGCTCACCGGGGGGACAGGTCTACGAGCAGTACTTC. It yields the protein CARSPGGQVYEQYF. Filled out from reference TRBV18 and TRBJ2-7, the complete variable domain reads NAGVMQNPRHLVRRRGQEARLRCSPMKGHSHVYWYRQLPEEGLKFMVYLQKENIIDESGMPKERFSAEFPKEGPSILRIQQVVRGDSAAYFCARSPGGQVYEQYFGPGTRLTVT.

This clonotype was detected ten times or more. The chain combines TRBV6-2 or TRBV6-3 with TRBJ2-3; D ambiguous. V was clipped by 1 base and J by 0 bases, with 8 bases between them. CDR1 and CDR2 (germline): MNHEY, SVGEGT. This CDR3 is 15 amino acids long. CDR3 bases: TGTGCCAGCAGTTACTTGCCACTGAGCACAGATACGCAGTATTTT. This codes for CASSYLPLSTDTQYF.

Concerning this clonotype: An end of the junction does not agree with germline; a read error may underlie this. This rearrangement joins TRBV7-2 to TRBJ2-1; 8 nucleotides align to TRBD1. The CDR3 is 15 residues long. Germline assignment: CDR1 SGHTA and CDR2 FQGNSA. This chain's CDR3 is CAGSLGTGGTETQFF. The CDR3 DNA reads TGTGCCGGCAGCTTAGGAACAGGGGGTACAGAGACCCAGTTCTTC. Variable domain in full (rest from reference TRBV7-2 and TRBJ2-1): GAGVSQSPSNKVTEKGKDVELRCDPISGHTALYWYRQSLGQGLEFLIYFQGNSAPDKSGLPSDRFSAERTGGSVSTLTIQRTQQEDSAVYLCAGSLGTGGTETQFFGPGTRLTVL.

This clonotype has ten or more counts. The chain combines TRBV10-2 with TRBJ2-1; D is possibly TRBD1 (6 bases). The CDR3 is made up of 12 amino acids. V was clipped by 11 bases and J by 3 bases, with 11 bases between them. Germline-derived CDR1 and CDR2 are WSHSY and SAAADI. Here the CDR3 DNA reads TGCGCCGTACAGGGCTTCTACAATGAGCAGTTCTTC. This sequence encodes CAVQGFYNEQFF.

The CDR3 sequence: CASSLVPSGNTGELFF. The CDR3 nucleotides read TGCGCCAGCAGCTTGGTCCCTAGCGGTAACACCGGGGAGCTGTTTTTT. The chain has TRBV5-1 and TRBJ2-2; 7 bases match TRBD2. The CDR3 runs to 16 residues. V was clipped by 0 bases and J by 2 bases; unmatched bases: 4. Germline assignment: CDR1 SGHRS and CDR2 YFSETQ.

Ten or more counts support this clonotype. The gene calls are TRBV20-1 and TRBJ2-3; 7 bases are a match to TRBD1. Germline V gene sequence: CDR1 DFQATT, CDR2 SNEGSKA (reference sequence). The V and J ends lost 0 bases and 2 bases, in that order; junction bases with no gene match: 11. The CDR3 has 17 residues. In DNA, the CDR3 is TGCAGTGCTAGAGAAAATAAGGGACAGATTATCACAGATACGCAGTATTTT. This codes for CSARENKGQIITDTQYF.

Note on this clonotype: A much more abundant neighbour one base away suggests this may be a read error. The chain couples TRBV7-6 to TRBJ2-4; D might be TRBD1 (5 bases). Germline V gene lookup returns CDR1 SGHVS and CDR2 FNYEAQ. CDR3 length: 15 amino acids. CDR3 in amino acids: CTSSLRPDNTGEQYF. For the CDR3, the DNA is TGTACCAGCAGCTTACGGCCGGATAATACAGGAGAGCAGTACTTC.

The chain carries TRBV20-1 and TRBJ2-1, with 12 bases that match TRBD2. CDR1 is DFQATT and CDR2 is SNEGSKA in the germline V gene (reference sequence). With 3 bases clipped from V and 7 bases from J, the junction kept 10 bases outside the gene matches. The CDR3 is 16 amino acids. DNA for the CDR3: TGCAGTGCTAGGGCCCTAGCGGGGGGGGCCGGGAATGAGCAGTTCTTC. It specifies CSARALAGGAGNEQFF.

The chain combines TRBV12-3 or TRBV12-4 with TRBJ2-5, with 11 bases matching TRBD2. The CDR3 is made up of 15 amino acids. The V gene end was trimmed by 7 bases and the J gene end by 1 base; junction bases not matched to a gene: 5. CDR3 nucleotides: TGTGCCAGCAAACGACTAGCGGGGAGCCAAGAGACCCAGTACTTC. Protein product: CASKRLAGSQETQYF.

The table lists this clonotype with many counts. V is TRBV7-2 and J is TRBJ2-1; 9 positions agree with TRBD1. V was pared by 5 bases and J by 7 bases, with 9 bases of the junction left unmatched. CDR3 length equals 15 residues. Germline CDR1 and CDR2: SGHTA and FQGNSA. The CDR3 sequence is CASSPRQGVGNEQFF. CDR3 sequence (DNA): TGTGCCAGCAGCCCCCGACAGGGGGTGGGAAATGAGCAGTTCTTC.